These 27 T cell receptor beta chains share one sample of origin, sequenced in a study of blood T cell repertoires in COVID-19. The protocol was immunoSEQ multiplex PCR, while the TCRdb copy is restricted to in-frame clones and leaves out a portion. The sample shows about 52,000 clones, about 83% of them seen only once. Material for sequencing was peripheral blood. The receptor source for this set is a man aged 65 to 85 with active COVID-19.

The chain recombines TRBV4-1 with TRBJ1-2; 8 nucleotides line up with TRBD1. Germline loops: CDR1 MGHRA, CDR2 YSYEKL. This CDR3 comprises 17 residues. V shed 0 bases and J 2 bases; nucleotides not matched to a gene: 8. The CDR3 is CASSQDAQGGRNYGYTF. The CDR3 DNA is TGCGCCAGCAGCCAAGATGCACAGGGGGGTAGAAACTATGGCTACACCTTC.

V and J are TRBV4-3 and TRBJ2-2; TRBD2 is a possible D gene (5 bases). Looked up from germline, CDR1 is LGHNA and CDR2 is YSLEER. CDR3 length: 15 residues. V was cut by 3 bases and J by 0 bases, with 8 bases left in between. The CDR3 reads CASSHAGTNTGELFF. DNA of the CDR3: TGCGCCAGCAGCCATGCGGGCACGAACACCGGGGAGCTGTTTTTT.

The chain has TRBV15 and TRBJ2-3; perhaps TRBD2 as D (6 bases). Germline values: CDR1 LNHNV, CDR2 YYDKDF (reference sequence). V was cut by 5 bases and J by 0 bases, with 6 bases left in between. CDR3 length: 13 residues. In nucleotides, the CDR3 is TGTGCCACCAGCCGGGGGAGCACAGATACGCAGTATTTT. The encoded protein is CATSRGSTDTQYF.

The rearrangement uses TRBV7-9 and TRBJ2-7; no clear D. The CDR3 contains 13 residues. Germline lookup yields CDR1 SEHNR and CDR2 FQNEAQ (reference sequence). Trimming removed 2 bases from V and 1 base from J, with 6 bases in between. The CDR3, as DNA: TGTGCCAGCAGCTTATCGGGTTCCTACGAGCAGTACTTC. It encodes CASSLSGSYEQYF. The variable domain in full, completed from reference TRBV7-9 and TRBJ2-7, reads DTGVSQNPRHKITKRGQNVTFRCDPISEHNRLYWYRQTLGQGPEFLTYFQNEAQLEKSRLLSDRFSAERPKGSFSTLEIQRTEQGDSAMYLCASSLSGSYEQYFGPGTRLTVT.

The sample holds many counts of this clone. This chain joins TRBV27 and TRBJ2-7; TRBD2 might be the D (6 bases). V lost 6 bases, J lost 5 bases, and 14 bases lay in between. The CDR3 has 13 amino acids. Germline values: CDR1 MNHEY, CDR2 SMNVEV (reference sequence). Written as DNA, the CDR3 is TGTGCCAGCAGCCGACTCGGGGGAAACGAGCAGTACTTC. Encoded protein: CASSRLGGNEQYF.

Here the CDR3 reads CASSVGGGAFDTQYF. The CDR3 bases are TGTGCCAGCAGCGTAGGCGGGGGGGCCTTTGATACGCAGTATTTT. The chain uses TRBV9 and TRBJ2-3; 9 positions agree with TRBD2. With V trimmed by 0 bases and J by 6 bases, 5 bases remained unmatched. The length of the CDR3 is 15 residues. The germline V gene encodes CDR1 SGDLS and CDR2 YYNGEE.

The chain employs TRBV7-2 and TRBJ1-2, with 8 bases lining up with TRBD1. Germline CDR1 SGHTA, CDR2 FQGNSA. The junction had 6 bases not matched to a gene; V was cut back by 1 base and J by 8 bases. The CDR3 sequence is 14 residues long. DNA of the CDR3: TGTGCCAGCAGCTTAGATGGCAGGGGGCTCGGCTACACCTTC. This translates into CASSLDGRGLGYTF.

This clone was detected many times. The chain has TRBV4-1 and TRBJ2-7; a possible D gene is TRBD1 (5 bases). CDR1 and CDR2 from the germline V gene are MGHRA and YSYEKL. CDR3 length: 14 amino acids. Trimming removed 1 base from V and 5 bases from J, with 12 bases in between. This CDR3 is CASSQVPGLDEQYF. DNA of the CDR3: TGCGCCAGCAGCCAAGTTCCAGGGCTGGACGAGCAGTACTTC.

This chain uses TRBV5-5 with TRBJ2-7, with unresolved D. CDR3 length: 14 residues. The ends were cut back, 3 bases at V and 0 bases at J, with 10 bases in the middle. Germline V gene sequence: CDR1 SGHKS, CDR2 YYEKEE (reference sequence). Here the CDR3 reads CASSSSPSSYEQYF. Here the CDR3 DNA reads TGTGCCAGCAGCTCCTCCCCCAGCTCCTACGAGCAGTACTTC.

The chain uses TRBV4-3 and TRBJ2-7; 10 nucleotides agree with TRBD1. V dropped 0 bases and J dropped 5; count of bases not matched to a gene: 1. CDR1 and CDR2 (germline): LGHNA, YSLEER. The CDR3 extends over 14 amino acids. The CDR3, as DNA: TGCGCCAGCAGCCAAGAGACAGGGGGCCACGAGCAGTACTTC. Protein product: CASSQETGGHEQYF.

The rearrangement links TRBV29-1 to TRBJ2-3, with 7 positions matching TRBD1. V shed 7 bases, J shed 6 bases, and the junction held 10 bases outside the gene matches. This CDR3 is 13 amino acids long. Per germline, CDR1 SQVTM and CDR2 ANQGSEA. The CDR3 protein is CSATTGVWDTQYF. The CDR3 bases are TGCAGCGCCACAACAGGGGTATGGGATACGCAGTATTTT.

The chain uses TRBV30 and TRBJ1-1; 8 nucleotides align to TRBD1. The V gene end was trimmed by 5 bases and the J gene end by 2 bases; junction bases not matched to a gene: 4. The germline gives CDR1 GTSNPN, CDR2 SVGIG (reference sequence). This CDR3 is built from 13 residues. Here the CDR3 DNA reads TGTGCCTGGGCGACAGGGGTCAACACTGAAGCTTTCTTT. Its translation is CAWATGVNTEAFF. The complete variable domain, with remaining parts taken from reference TRBV30 and TRBJ1-1, reads SQTIHQWPATLVQPVGSPLSLECTVEGTSNPNLYWYRQAAGRGLQLLFYSVGIGQISSEVPQNLSASRPQDRQFILSSKKLLLSDSGFYLCAWATGVNTEAFFGQGTRLTVV.

V gene TRBV12-3 or TRBV12-4 combines with J gene TRBJ1-4; no clear D gene. The germline V and J ends were trimmed by 2 bases and 7 bases, with 5 bases remaining between them. CDR3 size: 12 residues. Written as DNA, the CDR3 is TGTGCCAGCAGTTTAATCTTTGAAAAACTGTTTTTT. The encoded protein is CASSLIFEKLFF.

The chain employs TRBV4-2 and TRBJ1-5; TRBD1 matches at 9 bases. The J segment lost 7 bases and the V segment lost 0 bases, leaving 10 bases of the junction unmatched. The CDR3 has 17 residues. The V gene's germline CDR1 is LGHNA and CDR2 YNFKEQ. The CDR3 bases are TGTGCCAGCAGCCAAGACTTTACCGGGACAGGGTACCAGCCCCAGCATTTT. Translating gives CASSQDFTGTGYQPQHF.

The chain has TRBV5-1 and TRBJ2-1, with 9 bases fitting TRBD1. Trimming cost V 0 bases and J 6 bases; bases outside gene matches: 10. CDR1 and CDR2 from the germline V gene are SGHRS and YFSETQ. The CDR3 is 17 amino acids. The CDR3 nucleotides read TGCGCCAGCAGCTTGGAAGGTACAGGGGGCATCCGCAATGAGCAGTTCTTC. Translated, it gives CASSLEGTGGIRNEQFF.

The genes are TRBV23-1 and TRBJ2-7; 8 bases are a match to TRBD2. TRBV23-1 is an ORF for which the function is uncertain. J was trimmed by 6 bases and V by 0 bases; bases with no gene match: 1. CDR3 size: 13 residues. DNA for the CDR3: TGCGCCAGCAGTCAATCCGGGGGGGGCGAGCAGTACTTC. It yields the protein CASSQSGGGEQYF.

V gene TRBV4-1 combines with J gene TRBJ2-7; D unresolved. Germline assignment: CDR1 MGHRA and CDR2 YSYEKL. The CDR3 has 17 residues. The V and J ends lost 0 bases and 2 bases respectively, with 17 bases between them. DNA of the CDR3: TGCGCCAGCAGCCAAGACCCTCCACGGGTAGCCGCCTACGAGCAGTACTTC. It is translated as CASSQDPPRVAAYEQYF.

This clone occurred a few times. V usage is TRBV27 and J usage is TRBJ2-7, with D maybe TRBD2 (7 bases). The V gene lost 5 bases and the J gene lost 4 bases, with 12 bases spanning the gap. This CDR3 contains 13 residues. Germline CDR1 MNHEY, CDR2 SMNVEV (reference sequence). CDR3 sequence (DNA): TGTGCCAGCAGTCGCGGGGGCCCGTACGAGCAGTACTTC. This sequence encodes CASSRGGPYEQYF.

The chain combines TRBV7-9 with TRBJ2-3; 12 nucleotides line up with TRBD2. Germline V CDR1 and CDR2: SEHNR, FQNEAQ (reference sequence). V was pared by 5 bases and J by 4 bases, with 16 bases of the junction left unmatched. The CDR3 spans 19 residues. CDR3 nucleotides: TGTGCCAGCAGCCACACCGGGCTAGCGGGGGGGAGTCTGGCAGATACGCAGTATTTT. Translation: CASSHTGLAGGSLADTQYF.

This clone was seen only once. This chain joins TRBV6-5 and TRBJ1-1; possibly TRBD1 for D (5 bases). This CDR3 comprises 15 residues. Germline-derived CDR1 and CDR2 are MNHEY and SVGAGI. V shed 6 bases and J shed 9 bases, with 23 bases lying between them. CDR3 bases: TGTGCCAGCAGATTAATCTGGCGGGGGGAGGGCAAAGCTTTCTTT. Protein product: CASRLIWRGEGKAFF.

The rearrangement links TRBV19 to TRBJ1-5; D is uncertain. V gave up 5 bases and J gave up 7 bases, with 15 bases separating them. The CDR3 covers 14 residues. Germline V gives CDR1 LNHDA, CDR2 SQIVND (reference sequence). Here the CDR3 DNA reads TGTGCCAGTAGTTTAACGGGAAATGGACAGCCCCAGCATTTT. This sequence encodes CASSLTGNGQPQHF.

The CDR3 nucleotides are TGCGCCAGCAGCCCCGGCTTGACCCAGGACTATGGCTACACCTTC. Its protein product is CASSPGLTQDYGYTF. The rearrangement joins TRBV5-1 to TRBJ1-2; D not certain. The CDR3 is 15 residues long. Trimming removed 4 bases from V and 3 bases from J, with 16 bases in between. CDR1 and CDR2 (germline): SGHRS, YFSETQ.

This clone showed up many times. Different DNA sequences within this sample yield the same CDR3. The CDR3 protein is CASSEREGQPQHF. The CDR3 coding sequence is TGTGCCAGCAGTGAACGGGAGGGTCAGCCCCAGCATTTT. This rearrangement joins TRBV6-1 to TRBJ1-5; the D is unclear. V gave up 2 bases and J gave up 6 bases, with 8 bases separating them. CDR1 is MNHNS and CDR2 is SASEGT in the germline V gene. This CDR3 has 13 residues.

V gene TRBV4-3 combines with J gene TRBJ1-1; D is undetermined. There are 14 residues in the CDR3. From germline, CDR1 is LGHNA and CDR2 YSLEER. V lost 4 bases, J lost 11 bases, and 20 bases lay in between. CDR3 in amino acids: CASSPTRAFVGAFF. The CDR3 nucleotides read TGCGCCAGCAGCCCGACTAGGGCGTTCGTCGGGGCTTTCTTT.

This clone has just one count. This chain links TRBV27 with TRBJ2-3; 10 bases are shared with TRBD1. The CDR3 runs to 14 residues. Germline loops: CDR1 MNHEY, CDR2 SMNVEV (reference sequence). The V gene end was trimmed by 10 bases and the J gene end by 2 bases; junction bases not matched to a gene: 6. The CDR3 region has the DNA TGTGCCACAGGGACAGGGGCCTTCACAGATACGCAGTATTTT. Protein sequence: CATGTGAFTDTQYF.

The CDR3 here is CAWSEGVTVQETQYF. The CDR3 nucleotides are TGTGCCTGGAGTGAGGGGGTGACAGTTCAAGAGACCCAGTACTTC. The V call is TRBV30, the J call TRBJ2-5; D is possibly TRBD1 (6 bases). Looked up from germline, CDR1 is GTSNPN and CDR2 is SVGIG (reference sequence). V lost 1 base, J lost 2 bases, and 14 bases lay in between. This CDR3 spans 15 amino acids.

For the CDR3, the DNA is TGTGCCAGCAGCTTAATTCCGGCCAGGGCTCGGCAAGAGACCCAGTACTTC. It translates to CASSLIPARARQETQYF. The V and J genes are TRBV7-2 and TRBJ2-5; the D gene is possibly TRBD1 (5 bases). Germline CDR1 and CDR2: SGHTA and FQGNSA. V was trimmed by 2 bases and J by 2 bases, leaving 18 bases between them. This CDR3 comprises 17 residues.